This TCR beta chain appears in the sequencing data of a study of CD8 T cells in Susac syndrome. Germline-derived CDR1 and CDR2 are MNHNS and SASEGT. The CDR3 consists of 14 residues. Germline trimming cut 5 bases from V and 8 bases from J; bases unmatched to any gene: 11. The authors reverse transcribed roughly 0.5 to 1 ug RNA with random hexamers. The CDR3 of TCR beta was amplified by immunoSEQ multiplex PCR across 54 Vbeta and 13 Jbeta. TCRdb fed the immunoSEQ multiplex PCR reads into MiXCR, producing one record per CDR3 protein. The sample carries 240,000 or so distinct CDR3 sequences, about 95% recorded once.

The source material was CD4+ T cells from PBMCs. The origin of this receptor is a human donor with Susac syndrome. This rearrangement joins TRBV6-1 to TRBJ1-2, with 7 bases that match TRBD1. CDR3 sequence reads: CASSHNRDSGGYTF. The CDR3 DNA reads TGTGCCAGCAGTCACAACCGGGACAGCGGCGGCTACACCTTC.